This paragraph covers one TCR beta chain sequence. Its antigen is not known. V gave up 4 bases and J gave up 7 bases, with 10 bases separating them. CDR1 and CDR2 from the germline V gene are SGHNT and YYREEE (reference sequence). This CDR3 is 12 amino acids long. The data were taken from a study of cytomegalovirus exposure and HLA in healthy donors. About the research overall: In a later analysis, the approximately 120 validation repertoires were reported to have used the same platform as the 600 to 800 first-cohort repertoires. General observations from the study: A classifier reportedly called cytomegalovirus status with high sensitivity and specificity. Cytomegalovirus-associated TCR beta chains were listed, numbering 150 to 200.

Here immunoSEQ multiplex PCR was the method, and the copy in TCRdb shows in-frame clones only, minus some. The sample shows around 350,000 clones, just over 85% of them seen only once. The J gene is TRBJ2-3, the V gene TRBV5-4, with D perhaps matching TRBD2 (6 bases). The source material was PBMCs. The sequence was obtained from a young woman in good health and CMV-seronegative. The chain's CDR3 is CASSRDSYTQYF. For the CDR3, the DNA is TGTGCCAGCAGCAGGGACTCCTATACGCAGTATTTT.